The clone carrying this TCR beta chain was counted between two and nine times. The antigen is unknown. Splitting the CD4+ cells yielded a CD45RA+ naive subset and a CD45RA-negative memory subset. These data come from a study of shared clonotypes between healthy human individuals. Trimming stripped 1 base from V and 7 bases from J, with 13 bases between. Germline CDR1 is SEHNR and CDR2 is FQNEAQ (reference sequence). The CDR3 length is 14 residues. Researchers ran the assay at a deep level. Assay: immunoSEQ multiplex PCR; the TCRdb copy retains only in-frame clones and omits some. The sample includes 2 million to 3 million clones, 90% to 95% of them seen just once. Study-wide results and limits: Sequencing depth was a factor that was expected to affect clonotype sharing among donors.

This chain joins TRBV7-9 and TRBJ1-2; D is ambiguous. The specimen was naive CD4+ T cells from PBMCs. Subset meaning: CD45RA+ positively selected. The clonotype comes from a man younger than 35 in good health. Some clones in this sample may be carry-over from other donors' samples. CDR3 amino acids: CASSLEAGHSGYTF. The CDR3 nucleotides are TGTGCCAGCAGCTTAGAAGCCGGGCATAGTGGCTACACCTTC. The full variable domain, with the rest looked up from reference TRBV7-9 and TRBJ1-2, is DTGVSQNPRHKITKRGQNVTFRCDPISEHNRLYWYRQTLGQGPEFLTYFQNEAQLEKSRLLSDRFSAERPKGSFSTLEIQRTEQGDSAMYLCASSLEAGHSGYTFGSGTRLTVV.